The clone carrying this T cell receptor beta chain was detected ten times or more. Antigen specificity is unknown. The sample comes from a study of CD8 T cells in ankylosing spondylitis. CDR3 size: 17 residues. Germline assignment: CDR1 SQVTM and CDR2 ANQGSEA. V gave up 3 bases and J gave up 4 bases, with 22 bases separating them. Researchers built TCR beta libraries using quantitative 5'-RACE with molecular barcodes. TCRdb recomputed calls from the 5' RACE reads with MiXCR, one row per CDR3 protein. The top ten hold around 16% of the sample, which has roughly 370,000 distinct CDR3 sequences, around 22% seen once. Study conclusions and caveats: Disease-linked clones bore a CD8+ phenotype, appearing relatively rarely in peripheral blood. Some of the motif variants had earlier been found in reactive arthritis patients' fluid and blood. Characteristic, it appeared, of ankylosing spondylitis blood was a TCR beta motif of about eight highly homologous variants. Clones tied to disease were said to be significantly enriched in matched ankylosing spondylitis synovial fluid.

This chain links TRBV29-1 with TRBJ2-1; possible D gene TRBD1, 6 bases. This TCR came from a male donor with ankylosing spondylitis. Sequencing was carried out using blood, either unsorted or a sorted T cell fraction (not recorded which). CDR3 bases: TGCAGCGTTGATTACGGGACAACCTTTTTGGGTTACAATGAGCAGTTCTTC. Translation: CSVDYGTTFLGYNEQFF.